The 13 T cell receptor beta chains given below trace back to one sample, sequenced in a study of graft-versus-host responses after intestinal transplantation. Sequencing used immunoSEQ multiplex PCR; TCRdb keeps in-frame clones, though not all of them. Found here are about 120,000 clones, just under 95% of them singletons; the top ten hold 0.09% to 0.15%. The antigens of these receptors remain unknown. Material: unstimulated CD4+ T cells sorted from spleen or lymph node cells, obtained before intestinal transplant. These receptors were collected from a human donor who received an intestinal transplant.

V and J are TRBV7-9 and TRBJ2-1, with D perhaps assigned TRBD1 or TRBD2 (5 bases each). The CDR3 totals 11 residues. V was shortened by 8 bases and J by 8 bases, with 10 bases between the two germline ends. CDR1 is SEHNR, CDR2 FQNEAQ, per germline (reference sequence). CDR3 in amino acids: CASPGDHEQFF. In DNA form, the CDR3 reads TGTGCCAGCCCTGGGGACCATGAGCAGTTCTTC.

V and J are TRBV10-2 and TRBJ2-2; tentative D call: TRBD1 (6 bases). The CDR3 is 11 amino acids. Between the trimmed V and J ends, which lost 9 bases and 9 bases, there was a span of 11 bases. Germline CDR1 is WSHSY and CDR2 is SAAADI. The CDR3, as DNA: TGCGCCAGTTTACAGGGCCGGGAGCTGTTTTTT. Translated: CASLQGRELFF.

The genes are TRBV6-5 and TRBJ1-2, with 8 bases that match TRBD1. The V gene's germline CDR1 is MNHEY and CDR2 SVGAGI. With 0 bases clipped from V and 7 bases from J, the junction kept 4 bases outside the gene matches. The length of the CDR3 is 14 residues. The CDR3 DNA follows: TGTGCCAGCAGTTACTCGGACAGGGCGGGTGGCTACACCTTC. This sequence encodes CASSYSDRAGGYTF.

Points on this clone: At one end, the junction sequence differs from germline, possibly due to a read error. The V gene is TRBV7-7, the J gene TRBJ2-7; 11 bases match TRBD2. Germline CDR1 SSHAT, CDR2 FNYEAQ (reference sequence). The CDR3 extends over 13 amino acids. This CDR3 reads CASSLAGGGEQYF. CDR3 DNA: TGTGCTAGCAGCTTAGCGGGAGGGGGCGAGCAGTACTTC. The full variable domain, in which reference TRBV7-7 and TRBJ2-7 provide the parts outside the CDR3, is GAGVSQSPRYKVTKRGQDVTLRCDPISSHATLYWYQQALGQGPEFLTYFNYEAQPDKSGLPSDRFSAERPEGSISTLTIQRTEQRDSAMYRCASSLAGGGEQYFGPGTRLTVT.

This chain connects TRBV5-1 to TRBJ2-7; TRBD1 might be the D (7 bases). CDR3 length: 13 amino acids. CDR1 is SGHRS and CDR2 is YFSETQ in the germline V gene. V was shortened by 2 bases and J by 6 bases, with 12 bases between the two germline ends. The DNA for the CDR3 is TGCGCCAGCAGCTTCAGGGGGGTGGGCGAGCAGTACTTC. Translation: CASSFRGVGEQYF.

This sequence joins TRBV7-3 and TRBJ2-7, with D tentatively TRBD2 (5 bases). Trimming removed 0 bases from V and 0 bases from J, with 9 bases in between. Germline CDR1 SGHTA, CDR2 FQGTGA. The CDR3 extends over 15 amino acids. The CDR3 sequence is CASSLTSSASYEQYF. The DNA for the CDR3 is TGTGCCAGCAGCTTAACGAGTAGCGCCTCCTACGAGCAGTACTTC.

CDR3 amino acids: CASSLSPGAAGANVLTF. The CDR3 DNA sequence: TGTGCCAGCAGTTTATCCCCGGGAGCAGCGGGGGCCAACGTCCTGACTTTC. The rearrangement joins TRBV27 to TRBJ2-6; tentatively, D is TRBD2 (6 bases). The CDR3 runs to 17 residues. Germline CDR1 and CDR2: MNHEY and SMNVEV (reference sequence). The germline V and J ends were trimmed by 0 bases and 4 bases, with 13 bases remaining between them.

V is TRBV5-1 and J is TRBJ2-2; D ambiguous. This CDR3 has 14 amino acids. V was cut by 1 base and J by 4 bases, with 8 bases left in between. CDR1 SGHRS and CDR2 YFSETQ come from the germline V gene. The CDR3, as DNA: TGCGCCAGCAGCTTGAATGCTGGCACCGGGGAGCTGTTTTTT. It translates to CASSLNAGTGELFF.

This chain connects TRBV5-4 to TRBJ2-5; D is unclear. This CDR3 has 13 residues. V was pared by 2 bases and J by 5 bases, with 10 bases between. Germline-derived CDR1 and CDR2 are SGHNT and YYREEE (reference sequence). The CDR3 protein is CASSLVDPETQYF. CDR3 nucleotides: TGTGCCAGCAGCTTAGTGGATCCGGAGACCCAGTACTTC.

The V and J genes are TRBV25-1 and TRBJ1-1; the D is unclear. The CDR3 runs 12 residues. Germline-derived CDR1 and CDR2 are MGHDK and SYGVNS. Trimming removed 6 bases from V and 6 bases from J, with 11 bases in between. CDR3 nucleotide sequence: TGTGCCAGCAGGCGGGGATGGGCTGAAGCTTTCTTT. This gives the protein CASRRGWAEAFF.

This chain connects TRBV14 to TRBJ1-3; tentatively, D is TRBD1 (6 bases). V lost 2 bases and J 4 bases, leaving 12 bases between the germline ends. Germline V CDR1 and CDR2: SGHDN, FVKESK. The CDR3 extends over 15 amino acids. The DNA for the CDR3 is TGTGCCAGCAGCCAACGACACAGGGACGGAAACACCATATATTTT. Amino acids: CASSQRHRDGNTIYF.

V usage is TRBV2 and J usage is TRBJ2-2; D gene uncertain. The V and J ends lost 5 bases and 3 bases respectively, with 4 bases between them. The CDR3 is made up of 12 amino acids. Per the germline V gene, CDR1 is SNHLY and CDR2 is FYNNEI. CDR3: CASSLDTGELFF. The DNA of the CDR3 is TGTGCCAGCAGTCTGGACACCGGGGAGCTGTTTTTT.

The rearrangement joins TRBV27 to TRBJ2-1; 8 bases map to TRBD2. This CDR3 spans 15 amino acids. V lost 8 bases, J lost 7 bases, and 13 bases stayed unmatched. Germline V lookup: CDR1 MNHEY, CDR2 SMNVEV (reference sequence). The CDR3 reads CASVRSAGDRNEQFF. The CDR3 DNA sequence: TGTGCCAGCGTCCGATCAGCGGGAGATCGTAATGAGCAGTTCTTC.